Each of the 22 T cell receptor beta chains below was sequenced from the same sample in a study of blood T cells in healthy people across ages (dated by TCRdb to the mid-2010s). Receptor libraries were prepared by 5' RACE. Sequenced using an Illumina HiSeq 2500. A second PCR of roughly 7 to 11 cycles was run with a J-beta primer mix and a sample-barcoded 5' primer. The raw public data were reprocessed by TCRdb itself: fastp quality trimming at Q25, MiXCR clonotype calling, in-frame beta chains only. Under each unique CDR3 protein, matching rows form one entry showing the most common genes and DNA. Counted in this sample were fewer than 1.5 million distinct CDR3 sequences; around 39% of them appeared once. The leading ten clones occupy roughly 7.7% of the sample. Sequences were obtained from blood. These receptors came from a woman between 18 and 29 years old in good health.

V and J are TRBV20-1 and TRBJ2-3; 12 bases are a match to TRBD1. There are 16 residues in the CDR3. The germline V gene encodes CDR1 DFQATT and CDR2 SNEGSKA (reference sequence). J was trimmed by 6 bases and V by 0 bases; bases with no gene match: 7. DNA of the CDR3: TGCAGTGCTAGAGACCCGGGACAGGGGGCGGGTGATACGCAGTATTTT. Its translation is CSARDPGQGAGDTQYF.

This sequence joins TRBV7-2 and TRBJ2-5, with a possible D match to TRBD2 (6 bases). Trimming shortened V by 5 bases and J by 1 base, and 14 bases separated the two germline ends. Germline CDR1 SGHTA, CDR2 FQGNSA. The CDR3 loop spans 15 amino acids. This CDR3 is CASSLEGNLQETQYF. DNA for the CDR3: TGTGCCAGCAGCCTGGAGGGTAATCTCCAAGAGACCCAGTACTTC. The full variable domain, completed using reference TRBV7-2 and TRBJ2-5, is GAGVSQSPSNKVTEKGKDVELRCDPISGHTALYWYRQSLGQGLEFLIYFQGNSAPDKSGLPSDRFSAERTGGSVSTLTIQRTQQEDSAVYLCASSLEGNLQETQYFGPGTRLLVL.

Here the CDR3 DNA reads TGTGCCAGCAGCCAGGATTACCGGGCAGGGTGGAGTGAAAAACTGTTTTTT. Translation gives CASSQDYRAGWSEKLFF. The chain carries TRBV3-1 and TRBJ1-4; D may be TRBD1 (5 bases). CDR1 is LGHDT and CDR2 is YNNKEL in the germline V gene (reference sequence). The CDR3 loop spans 17 amino acids. Trimming shortened V by 3 bases and J by 7 bases, and 21 bases separated the two germline ends.

The rearrangement joins TRBV20-1 to TRBJ2-3; the D is unclear. The CDR3 is 12 residues long. Germline CDR1 is DFQATT and CDR2 is SNEGSKA (reference sequence). V was pared by 2 bases and J by 6 bases, with 9 bases between. For the CDR3, the DNA is TGCAGTGCTAGAAGGGCGTCTGATACGCAGTATTTT. Translated, it gives CSARRASDTQYF.

For the CDR3, the DNA is TGTGCCAGCTCAGTGACGCCGAGCGTATACAATGAGCAGTTCTTC. Protein: CASSVTPSVYNEQFF. V and J are TRBV6-4 and TRBJ2-1; D is unresolved. V lost 8 bases and J 4 bases, leaving 18 bases between the germline ends. The CDR3 totals 15 residues. CDR1 is MRHNA and CDR2 is SNTAGT in the germline V gene.

There are a few counts of this clonotype. The chain uses TRBV10-3 and TRBJ2-1, with TRBD2 identical over 8 bases. Trimming cost V 4 bases and J 9 bases; bases outside gene matches: 5. The CDR3 totals 13 residues. Germline loops: CDR1 ENHRY, CDR2 SYGVKD. CDR3 region: CAISGVLAGEQFF. CDR3 DNA sequence: TGTGCCATCAGTGGTGTGCTAGCGGGTGAGCAGTTCTTC.

The chain recombines TRBV30 with TRBJ2-3, with 9 bases that match TRBD2. Germline CDR1 GTSNPN, CDR2 SVGIG (reference sequence). The J segment lost 11 bases and the V segment lost 5 bases, leaving 11 bases of the junction unmatched. CDR3 length: 13 amino acids. CDR3 bases: TGTGCCTGGGGGGGACTAGCCCATTTCCAGCAGTATTTT. Protein product: CAWGGLAHFQQYF.

This clonotype has just a few counts. The V gene is TRBV29-1, the J gene TRBJ1-1; 7 bases are a match to TRBD1. The CDR3 spans 10 residues. Germline assignment: CDR1 SQVTM and CDR2 ANQGSEA. Trimming cost V 6 bases and J 8 bases; bases outside gene matches: 3. The CDR3 spells CSVWTGEAFF. CDR3 nucleotides: TGCAGCGTGTGGACAGGAGAAGCTTTCTTT.

This clonotype was seen more than once but under ten times. The J gene is TRBJ2-7, the V gene TRBV25-1; possibly TRBD1 for D (5 bases). The CDR3 runs 14 residues. V was shortened by 4 bases and J by 0 bases, with 10 bases between the two germline ends. Germline V gives CDR1 MGHDK, CDR2 SYGVNS. The CDR3 loop reads CASSGGAPSYEQYF. The CDR3 nucleotides read TGTGCCAGCAGTGGGGGCGCGCCCTCCTACGAGCAGTACTTC.

The chain employs TRBV9 and TRBJ2-7, with TRBD1 matching 7 bases. Germline V gives CDR1 SGDLS, CDR2 YYNGEE. The CDR3 extends over 15 amino acids. Trimming cost V 4 bases and J 5 bases; bases outside gene matches: 12. DNA for the CDR3: TGTGCCAGCAGCCCAGGGGCAGGGGGTCTCCACGAGCAGTACTTC. Its protein is CASSPGAGGLHEQYF.

This clonotype was counted between two and nine times. CDR3 nucleotide sequence: TGCGCCAGCAGCCAAGAGAATATCCGTGGGCGACAGGTTGGATCCTACAATGAGCAGTTCTTC. This translates into CASSQENIRGRQVGSYNEQFF. J is TRBJ2-1 and V is TRBV4-1, with a tentative D call TRBD1 (6 bases). Germline loops: CDR1 MGHRA, CDR2 YSYEKL. The CDR3 loop spans 21 amino acids. V lost 0 bases, J lost 1 base, and 25 bases lay in between.

Concerning this clonotype itself: A much larger clone differs by one base, so this may be a read error. The CDR3 region is CASSDARGGTDTQYF. The CDR3 nucleotides read TGTGCCAGCAGTGACGCGAGAGGTGGCACAGATACGCAGTATTTT. This chain links TRBV6-4 with TRBJ2-3; D ambiguous. The V end lost 2 bases, the J end lost 1 base, and 10 bases lay between the germline ends. The V gene's germline CDR1 is MRHNA and CDR2 SNTAGT. The CDR3 has 15 amino acids.

The CDR3 DNA follows: TGTGCCAGCAGAGGGAGGGTTTCTGGTGATTCACCCCTCCACTTT. Its translation: CASRGRVSGDSPLHF. The gene calls are TRBV7-2 and TRBJ1-6; D is undetermined. CDR1 and CDR2 from the germline V gene are SGHTA and FQGNSA. V gave up 6 bases and J gave up 8 bases, with 17 bases separating them. The CDR3 has 15 amino acids.

V is TRBV3-1 and J is TRBJ1-5; D call uncertain. CDR1 and CDR2 (germline): LGHDT, YNNKEL (reference sequence). The V end lost 4 bases, the J end lost 3 bases, and 10 bases lay between the germline ends. The CDR3 extends over 14 amino acids. CDR3 residues: CASSPGEANQPQHF. Here the CDR3 DNA reads TGTGCCAGCAGCCCCGGGGAGGCCAATCAGCCCCAGCATTTT.

This CDR3 reads CAIGGLGDRVETQYF. DNA of the CDR3: TGTGCCATCGGGGGGCTGGGTGACAGGGTCGAGACCCAGTACTTC. This chain uses TRBV10-3 with TRBJ2-5; D is possibly TRBD1 (7 bases). The V end lost 8 bases, the J end lost 5 bases, and 21 bases lay between the germline ends. This CDR3 comprises 15 residues. CDR1 and CDR2 (germline): ENHRY, SYGVKD.

V and J are TRBV6-5 and TRBJ2-5, with D hard to call. The CDR3 has 14 residues. The germline V and J ends were trimmed by 6 bases and 6 bases, with 17 bases remaining between them. The germline V gene has CDR1 MNHEY and CDR2 SVGAGI. The CDR3 coding sequence is TGTGCCAGCAGCCTCGGTATGGGGAAAAAGACCCAGTACTTC. Its protein is CASSLGMGKKTQYF.

The chain has TRBV19 and TRBJ1-1, with 7 positions matching TRBD1. The CDR3 extends over 14 amino acids. CDR1 is LNHDA, CDR2 SQIVND, per germline (reference sequence). V lost 5 bases and J lost 2; bases outside the gene matches: 5. The DNA of the CDR3 is TGTGCCAGTAGTGAGACAGGGACCAACACTGAAGCTTTCTTT. Amino acids: CASSETGTNTEAFF.

The CDR3 spells CAIRQTDMNTEAFF. In DNA form, the CDR3 reads TGTGCCATCAGACAGACAGACATGAACACTGAAGCTTTCTTT. V usage is TRBV10-3 and J usage is TRBJ1-1, with TRBD1 as a possible D gene (5 bases). The CDR3 has 14 residues. The ends were cut back, 6 bases at V and 0 bases at J, with 11 bases in the middle. Germline V gives CDR1 ENHRY, CDR2 SYGVKD.

This clonotype turned up a few times. The chain combines TRBV6-5 with TRBJ2-3; D is perhaps TRBD2 (7 bases). Trimming cost V 5 bases and J 2 bases, with 17 bases left between them. Germline CDR1 is MNHEY and CDR2 is SVGAGI. The CDR3 length is 16 residues. The CDR3 DNA reads as TGTGCCAGCAGTCGCCGGGGGGCTAGCGACACAGATACGCAGTATTTT. As protein: CASSRRGASDTDTQYF.

The J gene is TRBJ2-1, the V gene TRBV24-1; 9 bases match TRBD1. The V gene end was trimmed by 3 bases and the J gene end by 8 bases; junction bases not matched to a gene: 7. The germline V gene has CDR1 KGHDR and CDR2 SFDVKD. There are 15 residues in the CDR3. CDR3 sequence reads: CATSDTRTGADEQFF. In DNA form, the CDR3 reads TGTGCCACCAGTGATACGAGGACAGGGGCGGATGAGCAGTTCTTC.

This chain links TRBV6-5 with TRBJ1-1, with a tentative D call TRBD1 (6 bases). The CDR3 is 12 residues long. V was shortened by 2 bases and J by 10 bases, with 11 bases between the two germline ends. The germline V gene encodes CDR1 MNHEY and CDR2 SVGAGI. CDR3 sequence: CASSYPTGTAFF. CDR3 nucleotide sequence: TGTGCCAGCAGTTACCCTACAGGGACAGCTTTCTTT.

This chain connects TRBV7-2 to TRBJ1-2, with D hard to call. Germline CDR1 is SGHTA and CDR2 is FQGNSA. The CDR3 length is 13 residues. V lost 4 bases, J lost 4 bases, and 10 bases lay in between. The CDR3 spells CTSSSKLAYGYTF. In DNA form, the CDR3 reads TGTACCAGCAGCTCTAAATTGGCCTATGGCTACACCTTC.